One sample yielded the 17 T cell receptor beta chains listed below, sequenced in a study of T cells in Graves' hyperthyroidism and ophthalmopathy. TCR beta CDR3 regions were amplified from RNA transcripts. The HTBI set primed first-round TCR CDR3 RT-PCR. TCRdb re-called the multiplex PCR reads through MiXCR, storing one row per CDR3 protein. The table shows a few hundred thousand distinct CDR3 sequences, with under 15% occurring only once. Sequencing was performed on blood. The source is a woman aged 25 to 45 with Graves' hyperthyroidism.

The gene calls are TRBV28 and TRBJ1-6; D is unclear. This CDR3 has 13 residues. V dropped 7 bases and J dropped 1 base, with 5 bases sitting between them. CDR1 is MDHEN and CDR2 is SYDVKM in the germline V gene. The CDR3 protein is CASMESYNSPLHF. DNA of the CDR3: TGTGCCAGCATGGAATCCTATAATTCACCCCTCCACTTT.

The CDR3 protein is CASSVVDRGVYGYTF. In nucleotides, the CDR3 is TGTGCCAGCAGCGTAGTGGACAGGGGTGTCTATGGCTACACCTTC. The chain combines TRBV9 with TRBJ1-2; TRBD1 aligns across 9 bases. The germline V gene encodes CDR1 SGDLS and CDR2 YYNGEE. V shed 0 bases and J 4 bases; nucleotides not matched to a gene: 4. The CDR3 sequence is 15 residues long. Combining the CDR3 with reference TRBV9 and TRBJ1-2 gives the whole variable domain DSGVTQTPKHLITATGQRVTLRCSPRSGDLSVYWYQQSLDQGLQFLIQYYNGEERAKGNILERFSAQQFPDLHSELNLSSLELGDSALYFCASSVVDRGVYGYTFGSGTRLTVV.

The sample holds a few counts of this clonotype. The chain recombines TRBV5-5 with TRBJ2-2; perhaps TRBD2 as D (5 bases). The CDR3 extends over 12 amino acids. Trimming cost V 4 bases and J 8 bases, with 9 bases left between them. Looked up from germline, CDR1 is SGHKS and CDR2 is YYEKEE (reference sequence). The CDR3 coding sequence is TGTGCCAGCAGCCCTCCGGGAGGGGAGCTGTTTTTT. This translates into CASSPPGGELFF.

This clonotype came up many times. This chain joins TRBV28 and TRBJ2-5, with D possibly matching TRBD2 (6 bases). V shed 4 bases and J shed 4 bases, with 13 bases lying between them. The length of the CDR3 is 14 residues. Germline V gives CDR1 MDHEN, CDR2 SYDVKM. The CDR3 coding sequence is TGTGCCAGCAGTTCCCGACTAGTTAGAGAGACCCAGTACTTC. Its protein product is CASSSRLVRETQYF.

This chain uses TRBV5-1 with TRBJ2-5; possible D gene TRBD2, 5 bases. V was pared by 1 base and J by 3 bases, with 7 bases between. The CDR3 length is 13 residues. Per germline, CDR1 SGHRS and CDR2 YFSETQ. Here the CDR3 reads CASSLMEEETQYF. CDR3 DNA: TGCGCCAGCAGCTTGATGGAGGAAGAGACCCAGTACTTC.

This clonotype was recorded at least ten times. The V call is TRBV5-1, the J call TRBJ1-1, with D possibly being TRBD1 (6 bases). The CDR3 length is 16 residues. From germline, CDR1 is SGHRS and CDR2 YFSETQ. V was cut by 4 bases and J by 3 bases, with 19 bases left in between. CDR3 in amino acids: CASSAEIGEGDTEAFF. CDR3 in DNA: TGCGCCAGCAGCGCGGAAATCGGTGAGGGGGACACTGAAGCTTTCTTT.

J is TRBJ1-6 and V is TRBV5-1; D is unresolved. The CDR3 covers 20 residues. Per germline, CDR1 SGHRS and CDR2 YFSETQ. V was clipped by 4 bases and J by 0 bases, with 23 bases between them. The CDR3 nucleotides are TGCGCCAGCAGCCTTGCGGGCCTGCTCCCGTCTAGCTCCTATAATTCACCCCTCCACTTT. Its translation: CASSLAGLLPSSSYNSPLHF.

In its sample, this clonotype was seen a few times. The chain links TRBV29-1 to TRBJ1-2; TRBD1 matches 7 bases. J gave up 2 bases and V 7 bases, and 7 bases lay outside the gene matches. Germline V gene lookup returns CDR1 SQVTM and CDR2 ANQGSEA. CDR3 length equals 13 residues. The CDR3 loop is CSASRQGNYGYTF. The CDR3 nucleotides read TGCAGCGCGAGCCGACAGGGAAACTATGGCTACACCTTC.

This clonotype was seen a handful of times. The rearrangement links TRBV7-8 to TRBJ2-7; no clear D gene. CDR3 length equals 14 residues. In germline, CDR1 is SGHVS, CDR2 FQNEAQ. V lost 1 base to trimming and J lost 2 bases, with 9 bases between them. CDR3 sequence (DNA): TGTGCCAGCAGCTTAGAGTCCCTGACCTACGAGCAGTACTTC. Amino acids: CASSLESLTYEQYF.

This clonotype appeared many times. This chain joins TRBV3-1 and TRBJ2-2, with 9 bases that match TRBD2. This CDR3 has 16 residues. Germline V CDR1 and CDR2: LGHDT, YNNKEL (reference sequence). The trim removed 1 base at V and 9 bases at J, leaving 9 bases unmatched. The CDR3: CASSQALAGLHRELFF. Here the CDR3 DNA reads TGTGCCAGCAGCCAAGCTCTAGCGGGACTACACCGGGAGCTGTTTTTT.

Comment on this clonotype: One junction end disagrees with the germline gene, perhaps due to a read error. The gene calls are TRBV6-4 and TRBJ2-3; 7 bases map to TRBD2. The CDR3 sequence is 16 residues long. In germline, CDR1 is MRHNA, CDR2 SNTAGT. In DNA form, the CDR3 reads TGTGCCAGCAGTTACTCCAATAGCGGGAGCACAGATACGCAGTATTTT. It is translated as CASSYSNSGSTDTQYF.

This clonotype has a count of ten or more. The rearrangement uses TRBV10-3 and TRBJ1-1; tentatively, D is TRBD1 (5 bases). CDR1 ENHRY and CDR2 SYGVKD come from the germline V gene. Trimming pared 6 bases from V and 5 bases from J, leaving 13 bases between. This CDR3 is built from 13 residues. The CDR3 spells CAISRGRETEAFF. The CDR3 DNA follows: TGTGCCATCAGCCGGGGGAGGGAGACTGAAGCTTTCTTT.

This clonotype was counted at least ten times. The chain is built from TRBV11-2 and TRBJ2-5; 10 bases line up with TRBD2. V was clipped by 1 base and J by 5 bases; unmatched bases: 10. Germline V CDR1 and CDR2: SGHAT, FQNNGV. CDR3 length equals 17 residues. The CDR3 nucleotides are TGTGCCAGCAGCTTAGTACCCGGGGCTAGCGGGAGCGAGACCCAGTACTTC. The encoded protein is CASSLVPGASGSETQYF.

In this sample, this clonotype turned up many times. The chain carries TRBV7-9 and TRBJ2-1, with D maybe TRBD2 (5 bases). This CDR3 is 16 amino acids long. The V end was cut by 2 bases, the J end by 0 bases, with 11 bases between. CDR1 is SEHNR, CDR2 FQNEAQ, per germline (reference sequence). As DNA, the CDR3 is TGTGCCAGCAGCTTATGGCTGGGGAGCTCCTACAATGAGCAGTTCTTC. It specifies CASSLWLGSSYNEQFF. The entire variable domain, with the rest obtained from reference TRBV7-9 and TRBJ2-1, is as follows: DTGVSQNPRHKITKRGQNVTFRCDPISEHNRLYWYRQTLGQGPEFLTYFQNEAQLEKSRLLSDRFSAERPKGSFSTLEIQRTEQGDSAMYLCASSLWLGSSYNEQFFGPGTRLTVL.

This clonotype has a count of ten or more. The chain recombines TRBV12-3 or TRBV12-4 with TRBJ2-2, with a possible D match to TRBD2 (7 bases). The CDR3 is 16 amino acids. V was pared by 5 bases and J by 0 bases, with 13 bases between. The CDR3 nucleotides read TGTGCCAGCAGTCGCGGGGGCATATCGAACACCGGGGAGCTGTTTTTT. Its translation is CASSRGGISNTGELFF.

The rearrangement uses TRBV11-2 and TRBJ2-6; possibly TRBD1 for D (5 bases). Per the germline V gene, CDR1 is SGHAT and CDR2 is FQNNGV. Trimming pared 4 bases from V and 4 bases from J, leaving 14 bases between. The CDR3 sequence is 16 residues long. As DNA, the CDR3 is TGTGCCAGCAGCTACACTGCAGGGTCCGGGGCCAACGTCCTGACTTTC. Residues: CASSYTAGSGANVLTF.

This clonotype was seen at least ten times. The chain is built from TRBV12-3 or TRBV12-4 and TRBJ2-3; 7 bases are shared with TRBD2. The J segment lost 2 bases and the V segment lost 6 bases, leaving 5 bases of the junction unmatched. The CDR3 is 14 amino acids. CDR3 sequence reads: CASSEAGSTDTQYF. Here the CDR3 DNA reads TGTGCCAGCAGCGAAGCGGGATCCACAGATACGCAGTATTTT.